The sequence of this T cell receptor beta chain was determined in a study of blood T cell repertoires in COVID-19. Study-level background: Specimens from acute and convalescent COVID-19 originated in the United States, Italy and Spain. The analysed material was cDNA or gDNA that came from T cells, B-cell-depleted T cells, or PBMCs.

Authors' processing steps: How many nucleated cells were present was estimated from reference gene primer amplification. Profiled with immunoSEQ multiplex PCR; TCRdb holds only in-frame clones, not every one. V, J and clone size are taken as reported in that table, and D and trimming were inferred from the DNA itself. The sample shows under 200,000 clones, more than 70% of them seen only once. The TCR was taken from a man aged 45-60 years with active or convalescent COVID-19. Source material: peripheral blood.

CDR3 in DNA: TGTGCCAGCAGCCAAGATCCGGGTGAAGCTTTCTTT. This codes for CASSQDPGEAFF. The chain carries TRBV3-1 (or the pseudogene TRBV3-2) and TRBJ1-1; no clear D gene. The germline V and J ends were trimmed by 0 bases and 7 bases, with 6 bases remaining between them. The CDR3 is made up of 12 amino acids. Germline CDR1 is LGHDT and CDR2 is YNNKEL (reference sequence).